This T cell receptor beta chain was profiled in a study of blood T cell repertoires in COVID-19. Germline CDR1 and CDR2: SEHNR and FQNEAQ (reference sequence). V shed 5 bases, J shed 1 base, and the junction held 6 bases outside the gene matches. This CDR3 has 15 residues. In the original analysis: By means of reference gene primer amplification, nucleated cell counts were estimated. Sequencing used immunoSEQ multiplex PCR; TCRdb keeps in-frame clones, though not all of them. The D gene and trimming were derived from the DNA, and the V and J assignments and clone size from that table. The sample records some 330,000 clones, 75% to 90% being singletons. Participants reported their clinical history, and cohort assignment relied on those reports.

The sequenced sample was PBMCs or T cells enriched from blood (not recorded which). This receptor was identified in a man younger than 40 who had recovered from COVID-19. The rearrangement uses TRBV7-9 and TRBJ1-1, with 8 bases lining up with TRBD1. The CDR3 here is CASSPPTGANTEAFF. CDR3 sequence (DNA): TGTGCCAGCAGCCCCCCGACAGGGGCGAACACTGAAGCTTTCTTT.